Shown below are 3 T cell receptor beta chains from a single sample sequenced in a study of cytomegalovirus exposure and HLA in healthy donors. Using immunoSEQ multiplex PCR, the repertoire was profiled, and TCRdb retains in-frame clones only, with some absent. The table includes approximately 180,000 clones, 85% to 90% detected once. The sample comprised PBMCs. The source is a woman aged 25-40 years in good health and CMV-seronegative.

The rearrangement uses TRBV9 and TRBJ2-3; perhaps TRBD2 as D (6 bases). There are 15 residues in the CDR3. Germline V gives CDR1 SGDLS, CDR2 YYNGEE. Trimming shortened V by 3 bases and J by 3 bases, and 14 bases separated the two germline ends. As DNA, the CDR3 is TGTGCCAGCAGCGAACGGGACCGGGAGACAGATACGCAGTATTTT. Its translation: CASSERDRETDTQYF.

This clone was counted once. This rearrangement joins TRBV18 to TRBJ2-3; 10 nucleotides agree with TRBD2. From germline, CDR1 is KGHSH and CDR2 LQKENI. Trimming removed 3 bases from V and 2 bases from J; junction bases left unmatched: 5. This CDR3 has 16 residues. The CDR3 loop is CASSPGLAAVTDTQYF. Written as DNA, the CDR3 is TGTGCCAGCTCACCCGGACTAGCGGCAGTCACAGATACGCAGTATTTT.

The chain recombines TRBV7-2 with TRBJ1-2; D is possibly TRBD1 (5 bases). V lost 2 bases and J 7 bases, leaving 14 bases between the germline ends. Germline CDR1 is SGHTA and CDR2 is FQGNSA. The length of the CDR3 is 14 residues. CDR3 protein: CASSLSRAEPGYTF. The CDR3 coding sequence is TGTGCCAGCAGCTTATCCAGGGCTGAACCTGGCTACACCTTC.